This T cell receptor beta chain emerged from a study of cytomegalovirus exposure and HLA in healthy donors. Trimming at V came to 1 base and at J to 1 base, leaving 2 bases not matched to a gene. Germline V gene sequence: CDR1 LGHNA, CDR2 YNFKEQ. This CDR3 comprises 15 residues. A multiplex PCR was run with 60 Vbeta primers and 13 Jbeta primers. The repertoire was sequenced with immunoSEQ multiplex PCR; TCRdb's copy has only in-frame clones and lacks some. The table for this sample gives tens of thousands of clones. Study-wide points: A link between a missense DCLRE1C variant and TCR beta V- and J-gene trimming emerged from a later analysis. Researchers left out some V segments, among them TRBV6-2 and TRBV6-3, as indistinguishable.

A note on this clone: Its target is not known.

The chain joins TRBV4-2 to TRBJ2-7, with 9 bases lining up with TRBD1. The clonotype originates from a man aged 25-45 years in good health and CMV-seronegative. The sequenced material came from PBMCs. The CDR3 is CASSQAGTGSYEQYF. The CDR3 DNA reads TGTGCCAGCAGCCAAGCCGGGACAGGGTCCTACGAGCAGTACTTC.